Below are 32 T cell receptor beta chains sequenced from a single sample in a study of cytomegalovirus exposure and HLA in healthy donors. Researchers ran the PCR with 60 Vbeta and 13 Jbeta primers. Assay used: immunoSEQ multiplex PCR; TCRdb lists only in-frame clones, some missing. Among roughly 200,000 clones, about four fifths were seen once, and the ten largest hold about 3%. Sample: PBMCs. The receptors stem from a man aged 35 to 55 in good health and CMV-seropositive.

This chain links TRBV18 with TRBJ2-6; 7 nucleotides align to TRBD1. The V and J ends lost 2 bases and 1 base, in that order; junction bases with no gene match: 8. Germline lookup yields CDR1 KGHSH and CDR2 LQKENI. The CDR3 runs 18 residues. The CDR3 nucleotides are TGTGCCAGCTCACCATTTCGGCAGGGGGAATCTGGGGCCAACGTCCTGACTTTC. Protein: CASSPFRQGESGANVLTF.

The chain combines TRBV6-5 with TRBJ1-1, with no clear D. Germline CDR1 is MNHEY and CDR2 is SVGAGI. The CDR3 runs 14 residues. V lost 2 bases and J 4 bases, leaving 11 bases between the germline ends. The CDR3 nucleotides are TGTGCCAGCAGTTACGAGGGCGAAAGCACTGAAGCTTTCTTT. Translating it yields CASSYEGESTEAFF.

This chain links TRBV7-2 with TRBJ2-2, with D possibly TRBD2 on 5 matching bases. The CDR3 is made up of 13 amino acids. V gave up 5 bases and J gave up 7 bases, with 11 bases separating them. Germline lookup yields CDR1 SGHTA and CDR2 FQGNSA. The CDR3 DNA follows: TGTGCCAGCAGCCCCCGGGGTGGCGGGGAGCTGTTTTTT. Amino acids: CASSPRGGGELFF.

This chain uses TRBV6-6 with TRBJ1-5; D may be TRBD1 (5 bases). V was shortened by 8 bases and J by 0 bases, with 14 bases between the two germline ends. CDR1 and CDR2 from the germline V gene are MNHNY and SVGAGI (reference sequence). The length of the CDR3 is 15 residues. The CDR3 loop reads CASDRPQNSNQPQHF. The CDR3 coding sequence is TGTGCCAGCGACAGACCACAGAATAGCAATCAGCCCCAGCATTTT.

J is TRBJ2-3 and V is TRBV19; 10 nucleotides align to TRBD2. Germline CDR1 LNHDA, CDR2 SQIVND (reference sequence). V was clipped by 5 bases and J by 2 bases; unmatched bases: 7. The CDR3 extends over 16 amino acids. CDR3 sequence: CASSPWTSGNTDTQYF. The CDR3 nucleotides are TGTGCCAGTAGTCCTTGGACTAGCGGTAACACAGATACGCAGTATTTT.

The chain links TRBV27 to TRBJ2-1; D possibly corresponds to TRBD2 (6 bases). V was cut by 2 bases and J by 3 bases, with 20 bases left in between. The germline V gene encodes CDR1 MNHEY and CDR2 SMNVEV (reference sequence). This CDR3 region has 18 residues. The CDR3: CASSLKPTGEDLYNEQFF. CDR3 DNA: TGTGCCAGCAGTTTAAAGCCGACGGGGGAGGACCTCTACAATGAGCAGTTCTTC.

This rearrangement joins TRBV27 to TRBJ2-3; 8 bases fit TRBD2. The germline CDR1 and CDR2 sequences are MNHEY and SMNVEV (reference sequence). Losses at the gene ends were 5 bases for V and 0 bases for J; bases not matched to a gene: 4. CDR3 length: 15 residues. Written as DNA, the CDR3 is TGTGCCAGCAGTGCCCGGGGGGGAAGCACAGATACGCAGTATTTT. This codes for CASSARGGSTDTQYF.

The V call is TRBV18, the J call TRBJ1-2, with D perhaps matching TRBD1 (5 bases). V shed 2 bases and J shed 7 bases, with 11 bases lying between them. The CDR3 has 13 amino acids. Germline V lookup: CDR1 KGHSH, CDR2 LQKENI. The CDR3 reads CASSPGDLGGYTF. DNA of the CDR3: TGTGCCAGCTCACCAGGGGACTTGGGTGGCTACACCTTC.

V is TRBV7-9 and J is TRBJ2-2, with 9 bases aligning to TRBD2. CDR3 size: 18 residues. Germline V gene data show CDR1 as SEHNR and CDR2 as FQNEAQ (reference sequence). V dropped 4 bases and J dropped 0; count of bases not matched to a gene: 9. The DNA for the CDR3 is TGTGCCAGCAGCTCAAGGGCTAGCGGGGCCGCGAACACCGGGGAGCTGTTTTTT. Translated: CASSSRASGAANTGELFF.

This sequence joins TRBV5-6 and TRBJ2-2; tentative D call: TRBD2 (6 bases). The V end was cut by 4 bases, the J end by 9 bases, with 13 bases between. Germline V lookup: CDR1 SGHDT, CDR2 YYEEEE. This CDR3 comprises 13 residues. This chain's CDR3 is CASSNPLARELFF. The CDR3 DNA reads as TGTGCCAGCAGCAATCCACTAGCCCGGGAGCTGTTTTTT.

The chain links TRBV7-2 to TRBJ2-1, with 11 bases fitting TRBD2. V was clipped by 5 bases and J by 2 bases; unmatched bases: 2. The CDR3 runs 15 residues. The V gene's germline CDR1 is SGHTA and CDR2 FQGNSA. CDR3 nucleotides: TGTGCCAGCAGCCGACTAGCGGGACCCTACAATGAGCAGTTCTTC. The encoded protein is CASSRLAGPYNEQFF.

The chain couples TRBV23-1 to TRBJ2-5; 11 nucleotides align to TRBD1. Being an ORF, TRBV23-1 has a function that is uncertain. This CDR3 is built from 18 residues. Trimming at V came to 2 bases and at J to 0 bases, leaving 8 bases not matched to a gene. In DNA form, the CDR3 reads TGCGCCAGCAGTCAAAGGACAGGGGGCGATGCCAACCAAGAGACCCAGTACTTC. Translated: CASSQRTGGDANQETQYF.

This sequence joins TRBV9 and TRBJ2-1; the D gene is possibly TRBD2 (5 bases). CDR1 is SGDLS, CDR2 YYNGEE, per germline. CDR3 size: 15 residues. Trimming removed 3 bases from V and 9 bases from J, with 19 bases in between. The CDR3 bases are TGTGCCAGCAGCGCCGCCTCAGGAATCCGGGGTGAGCAGTTCTTC. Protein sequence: CASSAASGIRGEQFF.

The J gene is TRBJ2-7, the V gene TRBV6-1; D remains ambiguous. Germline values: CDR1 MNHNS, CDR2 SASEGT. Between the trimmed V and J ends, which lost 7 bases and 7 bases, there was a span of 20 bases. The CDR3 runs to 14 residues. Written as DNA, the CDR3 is TGTGCCAGCACCGAAAGTTGGCAGCCTAGGGAGCAGTACTTC. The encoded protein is CASTESWQPREQYF.

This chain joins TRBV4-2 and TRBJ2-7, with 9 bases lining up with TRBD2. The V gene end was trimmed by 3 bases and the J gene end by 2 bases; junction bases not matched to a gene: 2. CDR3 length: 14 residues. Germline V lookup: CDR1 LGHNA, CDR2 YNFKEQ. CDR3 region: CASSQREGPYEQYF. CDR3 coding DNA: TGTGCCAGCAGCCAGCGGGAGGGGCCCTACGAGCAGTACTTC.

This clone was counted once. The DNA of the CDR3 is TGTGCCAGCTCAGCGAGCGGGGAAGGAGACATTCAGTACTTC. This codes for CASSASGEGDIQYF. The V call is TRBV7-8, the J call TRBJ2-4; 7 positions agree with TRBD2. The V segment lost 8 bases and the J segment 8 bases; nucleotides outside the gene matches: 12. The germline V gene has CDR1 SGHVS and CDR2 FQNEAQ. This CDR3 is 14 amino acids long.

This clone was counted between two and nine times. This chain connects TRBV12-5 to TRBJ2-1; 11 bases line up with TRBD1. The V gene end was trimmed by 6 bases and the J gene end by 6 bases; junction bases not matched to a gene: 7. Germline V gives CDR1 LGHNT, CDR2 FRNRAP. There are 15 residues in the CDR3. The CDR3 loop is CASGPGQGASNEQFF. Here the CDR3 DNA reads TGTGCTAGTGGACCCGGACAGGGGGCTAGCAATGAGCAGTTCTTC.

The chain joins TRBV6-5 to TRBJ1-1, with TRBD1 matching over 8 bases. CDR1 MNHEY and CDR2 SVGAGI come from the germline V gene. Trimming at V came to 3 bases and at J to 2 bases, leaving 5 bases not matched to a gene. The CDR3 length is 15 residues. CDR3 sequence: CASSYYGQGNTEAFF. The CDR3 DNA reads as TGTGCCAGCAGTTATTACGGACAGGGTAACACTGAAGCTTTCTTT.

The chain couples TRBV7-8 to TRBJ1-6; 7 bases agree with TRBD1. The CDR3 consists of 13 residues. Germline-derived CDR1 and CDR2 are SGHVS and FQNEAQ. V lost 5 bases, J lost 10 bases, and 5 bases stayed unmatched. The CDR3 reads CASSQGQSSPLHF. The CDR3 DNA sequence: TGTGCCAGCAGCCAGGGACAGAGCTCACCCCTCCACTTT.

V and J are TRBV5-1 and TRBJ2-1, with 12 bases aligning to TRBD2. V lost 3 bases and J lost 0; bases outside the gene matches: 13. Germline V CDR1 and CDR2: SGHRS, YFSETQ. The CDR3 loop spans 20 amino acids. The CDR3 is CASSSGGLAGLLDSYNEQFF. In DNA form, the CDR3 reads TGCGCCAGCAGCTCTGGGGGACTAGCGGGCCTGCTCGACTCCTACAATGAGCAGTTCTTC.

The CDR3 protein is CASRALPGMIETQYF. The CDR3 DNA sequence: TGTGCCAGCAGGGCCCTCCCAGGGATGATAGAGACCCAGTACTTC. The V call is TRBV6-1, the J call TRBJ2-5, with D possibly being TRBD1 (5 bases). Trimming took 6 bases from V and 4 from J, leaving 18 bases between them. The CDR3 sequence is 15 residues long. Per germline, CDR1 MNHNS and CDR2 SASEGT.

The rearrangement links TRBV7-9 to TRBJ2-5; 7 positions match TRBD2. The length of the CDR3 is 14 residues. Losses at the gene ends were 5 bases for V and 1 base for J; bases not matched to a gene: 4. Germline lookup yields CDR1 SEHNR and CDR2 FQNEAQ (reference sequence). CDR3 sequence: CASSPGLVQETQYF. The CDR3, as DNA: TGTGCCAGCAGCCCCGGACTAGTCCAAGAGACCCAGTACTTC.

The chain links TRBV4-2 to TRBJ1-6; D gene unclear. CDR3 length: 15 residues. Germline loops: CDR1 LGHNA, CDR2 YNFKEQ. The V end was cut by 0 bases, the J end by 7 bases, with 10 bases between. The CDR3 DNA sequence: TGTGCCAGCAGCCAAGATGGAGGGTACAATTCACCCCTCCACTTT. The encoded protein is CASSQDGGYNSPLHF.

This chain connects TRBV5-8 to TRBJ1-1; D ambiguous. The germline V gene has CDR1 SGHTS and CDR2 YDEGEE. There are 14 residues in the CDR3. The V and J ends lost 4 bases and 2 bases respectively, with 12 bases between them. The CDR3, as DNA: TGTGCCAGCAGCCAAGAACGAGAAAACACTGAAGCTTTCTTT. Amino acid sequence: CASSQERENTEAFF. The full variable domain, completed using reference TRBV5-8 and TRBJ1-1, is EAGVTQSPTHLIKTRGQQATLRCSPISGHTSVYWYQQALGLGLQFLLWYDEGEERNRGNFPPRFSGRQFPNYSSELNVNALELEDSALYLCASSQERENTEAFFGQGTRLTVV.

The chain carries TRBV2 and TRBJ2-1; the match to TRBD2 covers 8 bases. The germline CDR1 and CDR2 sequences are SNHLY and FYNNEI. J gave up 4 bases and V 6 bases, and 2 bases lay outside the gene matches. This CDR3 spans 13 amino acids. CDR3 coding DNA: TGTGCCAGCAGCCGGGAGGGGTACAATGAGCAGTTCTTC. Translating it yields CASSREGYNEQFF.

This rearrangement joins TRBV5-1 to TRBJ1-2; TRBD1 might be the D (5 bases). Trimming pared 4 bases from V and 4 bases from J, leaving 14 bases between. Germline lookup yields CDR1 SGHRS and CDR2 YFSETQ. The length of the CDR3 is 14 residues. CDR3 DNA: TGCGCCAGCAGCGCCCAGGGAGGTGGCTATGGCTACACCTTC. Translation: CASSAQGGGYGYTF. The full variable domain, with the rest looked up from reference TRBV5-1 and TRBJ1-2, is KAGVTQTPRYLIKTRGQQVTLSCSPISGHRSVSWYQQTPGQGLQFLFEYFSETQRNKGNFPGRFSGRQFSNSRSEMNVSTLELGDSALYLCASSAQGGGYGYTFGSGTRLTVV.

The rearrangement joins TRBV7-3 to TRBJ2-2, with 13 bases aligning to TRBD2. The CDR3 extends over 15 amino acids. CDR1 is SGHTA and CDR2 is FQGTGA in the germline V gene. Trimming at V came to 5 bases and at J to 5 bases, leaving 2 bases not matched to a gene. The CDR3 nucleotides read TGTGCCAGCAGCCCGGGACTAGCGGGAACCGGGGAGCTGTTTTTT. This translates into CASSPGLAGTGELFF.

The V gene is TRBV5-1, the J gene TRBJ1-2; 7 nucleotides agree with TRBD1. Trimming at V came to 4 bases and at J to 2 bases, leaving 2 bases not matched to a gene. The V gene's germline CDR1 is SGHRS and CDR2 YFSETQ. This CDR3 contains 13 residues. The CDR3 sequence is CASSMGQNYGYTF. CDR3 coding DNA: TGCGCCAGCAGCATGGGACAGAACTATGGCTACACCTTC.

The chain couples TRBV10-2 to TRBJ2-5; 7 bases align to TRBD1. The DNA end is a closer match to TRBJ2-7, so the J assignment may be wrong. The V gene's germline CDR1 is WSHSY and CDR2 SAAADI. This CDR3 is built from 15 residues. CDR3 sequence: CASTRRQGASYEQYF. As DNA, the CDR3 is TGCGCCAGCACCCGACGACAGGGAGCCTCCTACGAGCAGTACTTC.

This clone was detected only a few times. CDR3 coding DNA: TGTGCCAGCAGCTCTACAGGGAGTGGCGAGCAGTACTTC. Translating it yields CASSSTGSGEQYF. The rearrangement joins TRBV7-3 to TRBJ2-7; D perhaps matches TRBD1 (6 bases). Germline CDR1 reads SGHTA; CDR2 reads FQGTGA. V was pared by 4 bases and J by 6 bases, with 13 bases between. The CDR3 is made up of 13 amino acids.

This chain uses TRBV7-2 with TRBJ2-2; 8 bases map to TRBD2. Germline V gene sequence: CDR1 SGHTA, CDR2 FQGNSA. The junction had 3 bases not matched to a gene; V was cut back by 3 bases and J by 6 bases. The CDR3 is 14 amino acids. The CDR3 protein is CASSFVLAAGELFF. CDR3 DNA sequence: TGTGCCAGCAGCTTTGTACTAGCGGCCGGGGAGCTGTTTTTT.

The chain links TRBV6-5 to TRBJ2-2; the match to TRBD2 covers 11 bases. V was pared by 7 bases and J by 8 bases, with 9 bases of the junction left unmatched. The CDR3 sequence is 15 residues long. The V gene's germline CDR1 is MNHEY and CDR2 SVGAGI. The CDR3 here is CASTGLAGGDGELFF. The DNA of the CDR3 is TGTGCCAGCACCGGGCTAGCGGGAGGCGATGGGGAGCTGTTTTTT.